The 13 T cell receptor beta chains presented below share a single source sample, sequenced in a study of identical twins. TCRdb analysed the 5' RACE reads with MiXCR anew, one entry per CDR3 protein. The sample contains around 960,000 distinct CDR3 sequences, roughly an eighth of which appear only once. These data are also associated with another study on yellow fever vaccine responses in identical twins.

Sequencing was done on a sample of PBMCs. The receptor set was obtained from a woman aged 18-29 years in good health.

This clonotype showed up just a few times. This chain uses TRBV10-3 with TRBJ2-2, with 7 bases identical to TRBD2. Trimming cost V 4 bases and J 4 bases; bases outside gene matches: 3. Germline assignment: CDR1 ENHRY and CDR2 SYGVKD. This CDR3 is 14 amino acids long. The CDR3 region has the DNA TGTGCCATCAGTGTTGGGGGGGGCACCGGGGAGCTGTTTTTT. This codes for CAISVGGGTGELFF.

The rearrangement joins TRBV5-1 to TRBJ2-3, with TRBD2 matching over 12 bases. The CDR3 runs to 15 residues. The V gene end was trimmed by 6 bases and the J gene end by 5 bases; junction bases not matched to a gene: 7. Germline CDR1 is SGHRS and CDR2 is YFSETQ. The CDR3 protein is CASTGLAGIGDTQYF. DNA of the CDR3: TGCGCCAGCACCGGACTAGCGGGGATCGGAGATACGCAGTATTTT.

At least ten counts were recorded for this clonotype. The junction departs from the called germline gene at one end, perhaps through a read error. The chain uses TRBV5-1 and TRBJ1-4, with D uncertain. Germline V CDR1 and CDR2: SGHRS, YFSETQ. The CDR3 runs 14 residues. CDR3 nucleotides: TGTGCCAGCAGTTTAGGCGGGAATAATGAAAAACTGTTTTTT. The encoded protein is CASSLGGNNEKLFF.

Here the CDR3 reads CASSLRGLWANTGELFF. As DNA, the CDR3 is TGTGCCAGCAGCTTACGGGGTTTATGGGCGAACACCGGGGAGCTGTTTTTT. The J gene is TRBJ2-2, the V gene TRBV11-2; D is possibly TRBD2 (5 bases). From germline, CDR1 is SGHAT and CDR2 FQNNGV. CDR3 length: 17 amino acids. The V gene lost 2 bases and the J gene lost 0 bases, with 13 bases spanning the gap. The complete variable domain, with remaining parts taken from reference TRBV11-2 and TRBJ2-2, reads EAGVAQSPRYKIIEKRQSVAFWCNPISGHATLYWYQQILGQGPKLLIQFQNNGVVDDSQLPKDRFSAERLKGVDSTLKIQPAKLEDSAVYLCASSLRGLWANTGELFFGEGSRLTVL.

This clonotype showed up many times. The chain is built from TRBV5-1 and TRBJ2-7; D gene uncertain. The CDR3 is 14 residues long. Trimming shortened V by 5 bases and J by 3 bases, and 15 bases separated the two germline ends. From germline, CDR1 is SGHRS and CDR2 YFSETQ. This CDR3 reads CASSPQEVGYEQYF. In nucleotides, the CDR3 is TGCGCCAGCAGTCCTCAAGAGGTGGGCTACGAGCAGTACTTC.

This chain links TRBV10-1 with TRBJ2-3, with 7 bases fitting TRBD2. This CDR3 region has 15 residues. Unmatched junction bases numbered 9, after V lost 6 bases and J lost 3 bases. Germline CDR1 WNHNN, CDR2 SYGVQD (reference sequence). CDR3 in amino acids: CASRETAGSTDTQYF. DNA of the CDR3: TGCGCCAGCAGAGAAACAGCGGGGTCGACAGATACGCAGTATTTT.

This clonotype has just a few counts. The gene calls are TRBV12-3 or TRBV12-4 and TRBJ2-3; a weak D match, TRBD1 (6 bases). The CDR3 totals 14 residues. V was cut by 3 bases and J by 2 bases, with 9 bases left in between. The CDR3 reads CASSFGQTTDTQYF. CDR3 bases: TGTGCCAGCAGTTTTGGACAGACCACAGATACGCAGTATTTT.

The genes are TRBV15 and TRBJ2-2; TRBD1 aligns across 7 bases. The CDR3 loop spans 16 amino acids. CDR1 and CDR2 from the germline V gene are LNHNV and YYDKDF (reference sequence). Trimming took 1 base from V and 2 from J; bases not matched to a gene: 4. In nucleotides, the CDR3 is TGTGCCACCAGCAGAGTGGGACAGACTAACACCGGGGAGCTGTTTTTT. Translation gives CATSRVGQTNTGELFF.

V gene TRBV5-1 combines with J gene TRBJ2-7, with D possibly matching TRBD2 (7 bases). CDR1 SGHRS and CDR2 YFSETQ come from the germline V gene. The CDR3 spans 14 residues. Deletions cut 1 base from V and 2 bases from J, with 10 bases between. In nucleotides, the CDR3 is TGCGCCAGCAGCTTGAGCGGGGACACCTACGAGCAGTACGTC. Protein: CASSLSGDTYEQYV.

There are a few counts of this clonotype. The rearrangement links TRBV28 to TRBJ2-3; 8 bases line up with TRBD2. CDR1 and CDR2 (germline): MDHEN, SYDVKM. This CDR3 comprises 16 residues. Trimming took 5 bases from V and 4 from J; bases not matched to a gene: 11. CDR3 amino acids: CASSHSGTSPADTQYF. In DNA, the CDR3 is TGTGCCAGCAGTCATAGCGGGACTTCCCCCGCAGATACGCAGTATTTT.

CDR3 in DNA: TGTGCCAGTAGACAGGTACCCTACGAGCAGTACTTC. Protein sequence: CASRQVPYEQYF. The V gene is TRBV19, the J gene TRBJ2-7; possible D gene TRBD1, 5 bases. The V end lost 6 bases, the J end lost 2 bases, and 8 bases lay between the germline ends. This CDR3 has 12 residues. CDR1 and CDR2 (germline): LNHDA, SQIVND (reference sequence).

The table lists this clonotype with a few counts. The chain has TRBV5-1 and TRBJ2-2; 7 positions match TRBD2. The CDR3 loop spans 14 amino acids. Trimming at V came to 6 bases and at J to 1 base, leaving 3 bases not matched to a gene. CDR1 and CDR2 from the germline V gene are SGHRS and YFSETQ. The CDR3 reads CASNQRGNTGELFF. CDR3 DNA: TGCGCCAGCAACCAGCGGGGGAACACCGGGGAGCTGTTTTTT.

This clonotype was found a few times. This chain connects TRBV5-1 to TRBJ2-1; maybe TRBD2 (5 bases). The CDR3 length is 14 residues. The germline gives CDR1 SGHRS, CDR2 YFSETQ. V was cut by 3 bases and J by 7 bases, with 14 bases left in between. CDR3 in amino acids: CASSWGTGGNEQFF. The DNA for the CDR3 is TGCGCCAGCAGCTGGGGAACGGGCGGGAATGAGCAGTTCTTC.